The sequence of this T cell receptor beta chain was determined in a study of identical twins (TCRdb year 2016). A note on the overall study: The study deep-sequenced TCR alpha and beta repertoires from monozygotic twins, unrelated adults of various ages and cord blood to test whether fetal clonotypes persist. To rule out contamination, replicate twin experiments were performed at different times with different library preparation protocols. Overall results and qualifications from the work: Compared with coincidental sharing between unrelated individuals, out-of-frame TCR alpha sequences shared between twins had an excess of sequences with low generation probability. Invariant T cells such as MAIT and iNKT could partly confound zero-insertion analyses, although diverse VJ usage argued against such confounding for most clonotypes. The excess sharing between twins in beta out-of-frame sequences was weaker because fewer shared sequences reduced the signal-to-noise ratio. Because the same donors could not be followed over many years, the conclusions depended on cross-sectional statistical analysis. Recombination models systematically underestimated out-of-frame TCR alpha sharing in monozygotic twins but agreed with sharing between unrelated individuals. Abundant cord blood beta clonotypes had fewer insertions, young adult naive repertoires showed a similar but weaker trend, and memory repertoires showed no such trend.

V is cut by 2 bases and J by 8 bases, and the space between the germline ends is 13 bases. Including the terminal cysteine and phenylalanine, the CDR3 comprises 14 residues. Of the read, only the CDR3 DNA is kept; its 42 bases are in frame from base 1. CDR1 SGHTA and CDR2 FQGNSA are derived from the germline V gene. Every donor was a healthy Caucasian. The twin cohort comprised three pairs of female monozygotic twins, all aged roughly 18 to 30 years. Positive isolation kits from Invitrogen were used to isolate the CD4+ and CD8+ T cell populations. Concerning this clonotype: What this receptor recognizes is not known. Qualities for individual bases were not recorded, and no much larger clone is one base off.

The library was built by means of 5' RACE. This sample was sequenced with an Illumina HiSeq 2000. A universal primer binding site was introduced by template switching, and a unique molecular identifier was present in the final cDNA, enabling accurate counting of TCR cDNA molecules. Specific primers in the conserved constant-segment region were used to synthesize first-strand cDNA for the TCR alpha and beta chains. Each cDNA library was double barcoded, with a SMART-Mk sample barcode plus Illumina barcodes, to control for contamination. TruSeq adapter sequences and Illumina sample barcodes were added in two successive PCR steps. TCR alpha and beta cDNA libraries were sequenced on the Illumina HiSeq platform with custom primers. In the source study's methods: Raw reads were processed with MiGEC to extract unique molecular identifiers, and MiXCR was used to determine CDR3 positions. For each individual, recombination models were inferred using an EM algorithm with the repgenHMM and IGoR tools. The analysis of shared clonotypes was done with the tcR package in R, with sharing normalized by the product of cloneset sizes. To study raw recombination free of thymic and clonal selection effects, out-of-frame nonproductive sequences were analyzed. The public sequencing data were trimmed at Q25 with fastp and processed into clonotypes with MiXCR by TCRdb, which kept only in-frame beta chains. Rows merge per CDR3 protein into single entries with the most common DNA and genes. Clone size and V and J calls follow TCRdb, not the original study. The sample records 210,000 or so distinct CDR3 sequences, less than 20% of which are singletons. The biggest ten clones account for over 35% of the sample.

The same sample was also used in a study of T cells expressing NK-cell markers. As noted in the second study: Three sorted T-cell subsets (CD3+CD56+NKG2C+, CD3+CD56+NKG2C- and CD3+CD56-NKG2C+) from several donors had their TCR beta-chain repertoires profiled. Among the eight sequenced donors, seven were HCMV-seropositive and one was HCMV-seronegative. To restrict sorting to alphabetaTCR-expressing T cells, an anti-gammadeltaTCR antibody was added in several experiments. In 5 to 7 donors, the dominant CD3+CD56+NKG2C+ clonotypes ranked among the top 10 CD8+ clonotypes, making up roughly 1.0-8% of CD8+ T cells. Those dominant clonotypes were again the most abundant among CD3+CD56-NKG2C+ cells in several donors, at about 28.3-60.1%. Whether the expanded NKG2C-expressing T cell clones were specific for HCMV antigens was left unclear. The study sequenced eight donors, all healthy volunteers chosen at random: three men and five women. HCMV serostatus was determined by detecting HCMV-specific IgG in serum with a commercial ELISA kit. MIGEC handled demultiplexing of the reads and grouping by UMI, while MiTCR was used to assemble and quantify clonotypes. To exclude erroneous sequences, only TCR cDNA sequences supported by at least two reads were retained. The tcR package was used for downstream repertoire analysis, and clonotypes were matched between fractions using CDR3 nucleotide sequence together with V segment. Antigen specificity was annotated against VDJdb with VDJmatch, allowing one amino acid substitution in CDR3.

What was sequenced was CD8+ T cells sorted from blood. The chain was built from TRBV7-2 and TRBJ2-1; 6 matching bases give a weak D call of TRBD2. This sequence was found in a woman aged 18-35 years in good health. Here the CDR3 is given as CASSLYGGVDEQFF. The sequence in DNA is TGTGCCAGCAGCTTATATGGCGGGGTGGATGAGCAGTTCTTC.